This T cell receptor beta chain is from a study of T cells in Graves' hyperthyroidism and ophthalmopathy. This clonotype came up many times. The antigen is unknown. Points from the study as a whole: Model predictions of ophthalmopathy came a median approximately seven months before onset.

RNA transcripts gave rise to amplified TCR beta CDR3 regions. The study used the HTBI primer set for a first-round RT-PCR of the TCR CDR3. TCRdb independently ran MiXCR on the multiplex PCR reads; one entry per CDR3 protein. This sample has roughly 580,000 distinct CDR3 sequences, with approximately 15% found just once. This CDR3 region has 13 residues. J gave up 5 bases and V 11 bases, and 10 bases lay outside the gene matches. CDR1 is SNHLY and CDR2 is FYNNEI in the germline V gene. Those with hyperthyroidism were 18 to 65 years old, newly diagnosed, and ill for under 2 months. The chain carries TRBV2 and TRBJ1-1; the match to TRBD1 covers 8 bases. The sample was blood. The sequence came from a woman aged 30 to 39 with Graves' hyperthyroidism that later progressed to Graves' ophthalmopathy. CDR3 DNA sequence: TGTGCCGGAACAGGGGGAAGAAGGACTGAAGCTTTCTTT. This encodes CAGTGGRRTEAFF.